This passage covers 32 T cell receptor beta chains from one sample sequenced in a study of regulatory T cells in long-lasting Graves disease. iRepertoire HTBI primers and Arm-PCR of CDR3 regions built TCR beta libraries. TCRdb re-analysed the multiplex PCR reads in MiXCR, keeping a single row per CDR3 protein. The sample shows around 420,000 distinct CDR3 sequences, about 15% of them seen only once. The time point: newly diagnosed GD, antithyroid drugs for less than 3 months. PBMC-derived RNA was used for the TCR library. These data also formed part of another study, on T cells in Graves' hyperthyroidism and ophthalmopathy.

The sample in question was peripheral blood mononuclear cells (PBMCs), obtained at new diagnosis, from a patient treated with antithyroid drugs. All receptors derive from a middle-aged woman with Graves disease.

This clonotype was seen a few times. The chain carries TRBV15 and TRBJ2-2; D not certain. V was cut by 0 bases and J by 7 bases, with 3 bases left in between. This CDR3 spans 12 amino acids. The germline gives CDR1 LNHNV, CDR2 YYDKDF (reference sequence). As DNA, the CDR3 is TGTGCCACCAGCAGAGATAACGGGGAGCTGTTTTTT. Its translation is CATSRDNGELFF.

In its sample, this clonotype was seen a few times. The junction does not match germline at one end; this may be a read error. This chain joins TRBV19 and TRBJ1-1; no clear D gene. There are 14 residues in the CDR3. The V gene's germline CDR1 is LNHDA and CDR2 SQIVND (reference sequence). CDR3 loop: CASSSNAGNTETFF. As DNA, the CDR3 is TGTGCCAGTAGTTCCAACGCCGGGAACACTGAAACTTTCTTT.

In its sample, this clonotype was seen a few times. The chain is built from TRBV29-1 and TRBJ1-1; the match to TRBD1 covers 9 bases. Germline CDR1 and CDR2: SQVTM and ANQGSEA. The CDR3 is 10 amino acids. V gave up 4 bases and J gave up 12 bases; unmatched junction bases: 3. The CDR3 sequence: CSVGQGGTFF. The CDR3 coding sequence is TGCAGCGTTGGACAGGGGGGAACTTTCTTT.

This clonotype was counted at least ten times. V gene TRBV12-3 or TRBV12-4 combines with J gene TRBJ2-2, with D unclear. The ends were cut back, 3 bases at V and 6 bases at J, with 8 bases in the middle. CDR3 length: 13 amino acids. CDR3 sequence (DNA): TGTGCCAGCAGTTTCCAGGCCTCCGGGGAGCTGTTTTTT. Protein: CASSFQASGELFF.

For this clonotype: This likely reflects a read error, since a far larger clone is one base away. The CDR3 bases are TGTGCCAGCAGTACCCAAGGAGATGAGCAGTTCTTC. It specifies CASSTQGDEQFF. The chain employs TRBV2 and TRBJ2-1; D remains unclear. Between the trimmed V and J ends, which lost 5 bases and 8 bases, there was a span of 10 bases. Germline values: CDR1 SNHLY, CDR2 FYNNEI. CDR3 length: 12 residues.

This clonotype was found a few times. The chain links TRBV2 to TRBJ1-3; D call uncertain. The V end lost 3 bases, the J end lost 3 bases, and 9 bases lay between the germline ends. Germline V gene data show CDR1 as SNHLY and CDR2 as FYNNEI. The length of the CDR3 is 14 residues. Here the CDR3 DNA reads TGTGCCAGCAGTGATAGTAGGGATGGAAACACCATATATTTT. Translation: CASSDSRDGNTIYF.

V usage is TRBV6-5 and J usage is TRBJ2-7; 9 bases are a match to TRBD2. V was clipped by 0 bases and J by 6 bases; unmatched bases: 12. This CDR3 has 17 amino acids. Germline V gives CDR1 MNHEY, CDR2 SVGAGI. The CDR3 spells CASSYSRFSGSIGEQYF. For the CDR3, the DNA is TGTGCCAGCAGTTACTCCAGGTTTAGCGGGAGTATCGGCGAGCAGTACTTC.

This clonotype came up many times. The chain couples TRBV2 to TRBJ2-3; D might be TRBD1 (6 bases). Trimming pared 10 bases from V and 0 bases from J, leaving 14 bases between. This CDR3 is built from 14 residues. The V gene's germline CDR1 is SNHLY and CDR2 FYNNEI. The chain's CDR3 is CATPGAPSTDTQYF. In DNA, the CDR3 is TGTGCCACTCCAGGGGCCCCTAGCACAGATACGCAGTATTTT.

The chain links TRBV20-1 to TRBJ2-3; TRBD2 aligns across 9 bases. There are 15 residues in the CDR3. Trimming cost V 0 bases and J 3 bases; bases outside gene matches: 4. Germline V CDR1 and CDR2: DFQATT, SNEGSKA (reference sequence). CDR3 sequence (DNA): TGCAGTGCTAGAGATTGGCTAGCGGGGACAGATACGCAGTATTTT. It is translated as CSARDWLAGTDTQYF.

This rearrangement joins TRBV12-3 or TRBV12-4 to TRBJ2-3; D gene ambiguous. The CDR3 length is 16 residues. V was cut by 1 base and J by 4 bases, with 15 bases left in between. This CDR3 is CASSLETEHGADTQYF. DNA for the CDR3: TGTGCCAGCAGTTTAGAAACAGAACACGGCGCAGATACGCAGTATTTT.

The rearrangement uses TRBV14 and TRBJ2-7; 10 bases map to TRBD2. The CDR3 runs to 16 residues. The V segment lost 2 bases and the J segment 0 bases; nucleotides outside the gene matches: 4. In germline, CDR1 is SGHDN, CDR2 FVKESK. This chain's CDR3 is CASSQSGLASSYEQYF. The DNA for the CDR3 is TGTGCCAGCAGCCAATCGGGACTAGCGTCCTCCTACGAGCAGTACTTC.

This clonotype was seen repeatedly, ten times or more. V usage is TRBV7-2 and J usage is TRBJ2-7; D is ambiguous. Germline CDR1 and CDR2: SGHTA and FQGNSA. V gave up 6 bases and J gave up 0 bases, with 9 bases separating them. The CDR3 loop spans 13 amino acids. CDR3 nucleotides: TGTGCCAGCAGATGGGGAAGCTCCTACGAGCAGTACTTC. The encoded protein is CASRWGSSYEQYF.

This clonotype has ten or more counts. The rearrangement links TRBV28 to TRBJ2-5; 7 bases fit TRBD1. Germline V CDR1 and CDR2: MDHEN, SYDVKM. The V segment lost 6 bases and the J segment 12 bases; nucleotides outside the gene matches: 16. The CDR3 is made up of 14 amino acids. CDR3 bases: TGTGCCAGCAGCCGGGACAGCTCTTTAGACCCAGAGTACTTC. This codes for CASSRDSSLDPEYF. The whole variable domain, remainder taken from reference TRBV28 and TRBJ2-5, is DVKVTQSSRYLVKRTGEKVFLECVQDMDHENMFWYRQDPGLGLRLIYFSYDVKMKEKGDIPEGYSVSREKKERFSLILESASTNQTSMYLCASSRDSSLDPEYFGPGTRLLVL.

On this clonotype itself: This is likely an artifact of a read error, given a far larger clone one base away. Because it lacks the conserved phenylalanine or tryptophan at the end, this CDR3 is likely a read error. The V gene is TRBV11-2, the J gene TRBJ2-3; TRBD2 matches 10 bases. Germline-derived CDR1 and CDR2 are SGHAT and FQNNGV. J gave up 2 bases and V 6 bases, and 2 bases lay outside the gene matches. The CDR3 consists of 14 residues. CDR3 residues: CASSLAGATDTQYL. CDR3 nucleotide sequence: TGTGCCAGCAGTCTAGCGGGGGCCACAGATACGCAGTATCTT.

The V call is TRBV28, the J call TRBJ2-4; a possible D gene is TRBD2 (6 bases). Trimming took 5 bases from V and 6 from J, leaving 11 bases between them. Per the germline V gene, CDR1 is MDHEN and CDR2 is SYDVKM. The CDR3 has 13 residues. The CDR3, as DNA: TGTGCCAGCAGTACGGGACTCATAAACATTCAGTACTTC. It codes for CASSTGLINIQYF.

The V and J genes are TRBV30 and TRBJ1-2, with TRBD1 matching 11 bases. The CDR3 sequence is 14 residues long. Germline loops: CDR1 GTSNPN, CDR2 SVGIG (reference sequence). Trimming at V came to 4 bases and at J to 0 bases, leaving 1 base not matched to a gene. CDR3 residues: CAWKGQGANYGYTF. The CDR3 region has the DNA TGTGCCTGGAAGGGACAGGGGGCTAACTATGGCTACACCTTC.

This clonotype has a count of ten or more. The V gene is TRBV28, the J gene TRBJ2-6; TRBD1 is a possible D gene (6 bases). CDR3 length equals 14 residues. The V gene lost 6 bases and the J gene lost 4 bases, with 10 bases spanning the gap. Germline V CDR1 and CDR2: MDHEN, SYDVKM. CDR3 loop: CASSTGSGANVLTF. DNA of the CDR3: TGTGCCAGCAGCACAGGGTCCGGGGCCAACGTCCTGACTTTC.

This clonotype was seen ten or more times. This chain uses TRBV19 with TRBJ2-7; D remains unclear. The V end lost 7 bases, the J end lost 3 bases, and 10 bases lay between the germline ends. CDR1 is LNHDA and CDR2 is SQIVND in the germline V gene (reference sequence). This CDR3 has 12 residues. The CDR3 here is CASTRALYEQYF. In DNA form, the CDR3 reads TGTGCCAGTACAAGAGCCCTCTACGAGCAGTACTTC.

Many counts were recorded for this clonotype. J is TRBJ1-3 and V is TRBV20-1; D unresolved. V was clipped by 1 base and J by 4 bases, with 5 bases between them. CDR1 and CDR2 (germline): DFQATT, SNEGSKA (reference sequence). The CDR3 extends over 12 amino acids. The CDR3 DNA reads as TGCAGTGCTAGAGGTGCGGGAAACACCATATATTTT. Translation: CSARGAGNTIYF.

This clonotype was picked up a small number of times. The rearrangement uses TRBV15 and TRBJ2-7, with 7 bases that match TRBD2. This CDR3 spans 16 amino acids. Per the germline V gene, CDR1 is LNHNV and CDR2 is YYDKDF (reference sequence). V shed 5 bases and J 0 bases; nucleotides not matched to a gene: 10. CDR3 protein: CATSPGLLQSSYEQYF. The CDR3 nucleotides read TGTGCCACCAGCCCGGGACTACTCCAAAGCTCCTACGAGCAGTACTTC.

This clonotype has at least ten counts. V and J are TRBV30 and TRBJ1-6; D is uncertain. The CDR3 is made up of 20 amino acids. CDR1 GTSNPN and CDR2 SVGIG come from the germline V gene (reference sequence). The ends were cut back, 0 bases at V and 0 bases at J, with 21 bases in the middle. In nucleotides, the CDR3 is TGTGCCTGGAGTGTGAACCCCGACGTCGCCCTTGGCTCCTATAATTCACCCCTCCACTTT. Translation gives CAWSVNPDVALGSYNSPLHF.

This clonotype was seen repeatedly, ten times or more. The CDR3 reads CASGRQRIPYEQYF. For the CDR3, the DNA is TGTGCCAGCGGACGACAGCGGATCCCCTACGAGCAGTACTTC. The chain joins TRBV28 to TRBJ2-7; D tentatively reads TRBD1 or TRBD2 (5 bases each). The CDR3 extends over 14 amino acids. The germline V gene encodes CDR1 MDHEN and CDR2 SYDVKM. Trimming pared 8 bases from V and 2 bases from J, leaving 16 bases between.

This clonotype was seen many times. The genes are TRBV20-1 and TRBJ1-1, with TRBD1 as a possible D gene (6 bases). Trimming took 0 bases from V and 3 from J, leaving 14 bases between them. The CDR3 consists of 15 residues. Per the germline V gene, CDR1 is DFQATT and CDR2 is SNEGSKA (reference sequence). CDR3 sequence (DNA): TGCAGTGCTAGAGATTGGCAGGGGAGGGACACTGAAGCTTTCTTT. Amino acid sequence: CSARDWQGRDTEAFF.

This clonotype was seen many times. This chain links TRBV28 with TRBJ2-5, with D possibly TRBD1 on 6 matching bases. The CDR3 has 16 amino acids. Germline V gene data show CDR1 as MDHEN and CDR2 as SYDVKM. The ends were cut back, 5 bases at V and 1 base at J, with 17 bases in the middle. Here the CDR3 reads CASSLRTETVQETQYF. The DNA of the CDR3 is TGTGCCAGCAGTCTCCGGACAGAGACCGTCCAAGAGACCCAGTACTTC.

This clonotype was recorded a few times. This sequence joins TRBV5-4 and TRBJ2-1; TRBD1 matches 10 bases. Trimming cost V 5 bases and J 0 bases; bases outside gene matches: 8. The CDR3 spans 17 residues. Germline V lookup: CDR1 SGHNT, CDR2 YYREEE (reference sequence). The CDR3 nucleotides are TGTGCCAGCAGGGTGGGGGGACAGGGGTTCTCCTACAATGAGCAGTTCTTC. Amino acids: CASRVGGQGFSYNEQFF. Together with reference TRBV5-4 and TRBJ2-1, the CDR3 gives the full variable domain: ETGVTQSPTHLIKTRGQQVTLRCSSQSGHNTVSWYQQALGQGPQFIFQYYREEENGRGNFPPRFSGLQFPNYSSELNVNALELDDSALYLCASRVGGQGFSYNEQFFGPGTRLTVL.

In this sample, this clonotype turned up many times. The chain employs TRBV9 and TRBJ2-2; 10 nucleotides match TRBD2. CDR3 size: 14 residues. V lost 5 bases and J lost 8; bases outside the gene matches: 6. The germline V gene has CDR1 SGDLS and CDR2 YYNGEE. For the CDR3, the DNA is TGTGCCAGCAGTTTCGTACTAGCGGGGGGGGAGCTGTTTTTT. Protein: CASSFVLAGGELFF.

V usage is TRBV4-1 and J usage is TRBJ2-1; unclear D gene. Germline V CDR1 and CDR2: MGHRA, YSYEKL. V was cut by 1 base and J by 1 base, with 8 bases left in between. The CDR3 runs 15 residues. The CDR3 DNA reads as TGCGCCAGCAGCCAAGTTTTGGTTTCCTACAATGAGCAGTTCTTC. Protein: CASSQVLVSYNEQFF.

In its sample, this clonotype was seen a few times. The V gene is TRBV6-2 or TRBV6-3, the J gene TRBJ2-1; either TRBD1 or TRBD2 may supply D (5 bases each). This CDR3 has 15 residues. CDR1 and CDR2 from the germline V gene are MNHEY and SVGEGT. The V and J ends lost 5 bases and 5 bases respectively, with 16 bases between them. The DNA of the CDR3 is TGTGCCAGCAGTATTAGGGGACCCCCTGACAATGAGCAGTTCTTC. This gives the protein CASSIRGPPDNEQFF.

This clonotype has only a few counts. The chain combines TRBV19 with TRBJ2-7, with D tentatively TRBD1 (6 bases). The V gene lost 2 bases and the J gene lost 2 bases, with 10 bases spanning the gap. The CDR3 runs 14 residues. Germline values: CDR1 LNHDA, CDR2 SQIVND (reference sequence). CDR3 residues: CASSIQYRAYEQYF. DNA for the CDR3: TGTGCCAGTAGTATACAATACAGGGCCTACGAGCAGTACTTC.

This clonotype was seen ten or more times. The rearrangement links TRBV6-1 to TRBJ2-2, with D uncertain. V was clipped by 8 bases and J by 0 bases, with 13 bases between them. This CDR3 spans 15 amino acids. The germline CDR1 and CDR2 sequences are MNHNS and SASEGT. The CDR3 protein is CASAGRHANTGELFF. DNA of the CDR3: TGTGCCAGCGCCGGTAGACACGCGAACACCGGGGAGCTGTTTTTT.

This clonotype was detected many times. V gene TRBV7-9 combines with J gene TRBJ1-2, with D perhaps TRBD1 (6 bases). Germline values: CDR1 SEHNR, CDR2 FQNEAQ (reference sequence). V dropped 5 bases and J dropped 3 bases, with 13 bases sitting between them. The CDR3 is made up of 14 amino acids. The CDR3 loop reads CASSLRQDDYGYTF. DNA of the CDR3: TGTGCCAGCAGCCTCCGACAGGACGACTATGGCTACACCTTC.

The chain recombines TRBV5-1 with TRBJ2-7, with TRBD2 identical over 11 bases. Germline V lookup: CDR1 SGHRS, CDR2 YFSETQ. The CDR3 consists of 15 residues. V shed 4 bases and J 3 bases; nucleotides not matched to a gene: 6. The CDR3 bases are TGCGCCAGCAGCAAGACTAGCGGGGAGTTCTACGAGCAGTACTTC. Amino acids: CASSKTSGEFYEQYF.